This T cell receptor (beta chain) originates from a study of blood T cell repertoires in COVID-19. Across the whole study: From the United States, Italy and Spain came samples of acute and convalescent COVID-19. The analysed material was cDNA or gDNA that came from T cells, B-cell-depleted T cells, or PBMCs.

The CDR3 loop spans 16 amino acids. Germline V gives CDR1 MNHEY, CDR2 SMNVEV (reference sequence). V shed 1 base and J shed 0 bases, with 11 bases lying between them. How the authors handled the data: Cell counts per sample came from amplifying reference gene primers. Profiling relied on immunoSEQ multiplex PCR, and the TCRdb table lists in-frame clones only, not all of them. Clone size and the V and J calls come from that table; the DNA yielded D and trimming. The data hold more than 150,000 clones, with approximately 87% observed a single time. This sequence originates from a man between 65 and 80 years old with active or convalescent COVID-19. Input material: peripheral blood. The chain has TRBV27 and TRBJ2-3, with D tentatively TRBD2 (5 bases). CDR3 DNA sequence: TGTGCCAGCAGTTTATTGTCTAGCTCTAGCACAGATACGCAGTATTTT. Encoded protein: CASSLLSSSSTDTQYF.